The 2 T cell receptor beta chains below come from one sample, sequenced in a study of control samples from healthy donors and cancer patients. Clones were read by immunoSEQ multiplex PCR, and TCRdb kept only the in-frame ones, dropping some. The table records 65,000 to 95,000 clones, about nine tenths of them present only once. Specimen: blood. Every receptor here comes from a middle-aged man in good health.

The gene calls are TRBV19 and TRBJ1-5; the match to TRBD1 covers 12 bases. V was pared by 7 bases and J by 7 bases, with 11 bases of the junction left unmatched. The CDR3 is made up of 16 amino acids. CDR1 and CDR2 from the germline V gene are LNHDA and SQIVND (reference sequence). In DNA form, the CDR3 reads TGTGCCAGTAAAGGGACAGGGGGCGCTGATAGGCAGCCCCAGCATTTT. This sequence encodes CASKGTGGADRQPQHF.

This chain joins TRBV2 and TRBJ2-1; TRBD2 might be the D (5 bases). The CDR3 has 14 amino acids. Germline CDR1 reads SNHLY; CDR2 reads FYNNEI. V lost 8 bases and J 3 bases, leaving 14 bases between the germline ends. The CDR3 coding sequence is TGTGCCAGCCAACGGCGAGGGAACTACAATGAGCAGTTCTTC. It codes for CASQRRGNYNEQFF.